This T cell receptor beta chain was captured by sequencing in a study of T cell responses to AZD1222 COVID-19 vaccine. Broader study findings: Among vaccine-associated CD4 TCRs, coverage spanned spike, with dominance at 160-218 and 743-854. Spike-specific TCR repertoires showed rising breadth and depth after two AZD1222 doses. Donors skewed white British and female; clonal diversity was possibly underestimated.

Remarks on this clone: Its antigen is currently unknown.

This CDR3 comprises 15 residues. V was pared by 4 bases and J by 2 bases, with 7 bases of the junction left unmatched. Germline V gene data show CDR1 as LNHDA and CDR2 as SQIVND (reference sequence). Sequencing used immunoSEQ multiplex PCR; TCRdb keeps in-frame clones, though not all of them. The profile shows 150,000 to 200,000 clones, around 94% of them singletons. Sequencing was performed on peripheral blood, taken 28 days after the second AZD1222 dose. The TCR sequence derives from an adult who received the AZD1222 COVID-19 vaccine. The rearrangement links TRBV19 to TRBJ2-7; 8 positions match TRBD1. This CDR3 is CASSTRTGNPYEQYF. In nucleotides, the CDR3 is TGTGCCAGTAGTACCCGGACAGGGAATCCCTACGAGCAGTACTTC.